The source of this T cell receptor (beta chain) is a study of blood T cell repertoires in COVID-19. The study recruited people aged roughly 18 to 100 years across approximately 23 US areas. Participant-reported clinical history was the basis for cohort assignment. It was within 2 weeks before study entry that exposed participants met a COVID-19 case. Germline CDR1 SGHKS, CDR2 YYEKEE (reference sequence). The V gene end was trimmed by 0 bases and the J gene end by 3 bases; junction bases not matched to a gene: 3. The CDR3 contains 14 residues. The authors' processing: For nucleated cells, counts were estimated from reference gene primer amplification. Clones were sequenced by immunoSEQ multiplex PCR, and TCRdb holds only the in-frame ones, with some missing. That table is the source of V, J and clone size, and D and trimming were worked out from the DNA. This sample carries about 270,000 clones, approximately 89% of them seen once, and the ten largest clones take 2.8%.

This receptor was obtained from a man aged 35 to 55 who had been exposed to COVID-19. The chain employs TRBV5-5 and TRBJ2-7; 7 nucleotides line up with TRBD1. The source material was PBMCs or T cells enriched from blood (not recorded which). In DNA form, the CDR3 reads TGTGCCAGCAGCTTGGCCCAGGGGGTCTACGAGCAGTACTTC. Translation: CASSLAQGVYEQYF. Full variable domain (remainder filled in from reference TRBV5-5 and TRBJ2-7): DAGVTQSPTHLIKTRGQQVTLRCSPISGHKSVSWYQQVLGQGPQFIFQYYEKEERGRGNFPDRFSARQFPNYSSELNVNALLLGDSALYLCASSLAQGVYEQYFGPGTRLTVT.